This passage covers 4 T cell receptor beta chains from one sample sequenced in a study of CD8+ T cells in alopecia areata. RNA was extracted and reverse transcribed into cDNA as the sequencing template. Sequencing used immunoSEQ multiplex PCR; TCRdb keeps in-frame clones, though not all of them. The sample shows some 120,000 clones, 58% of them seen only once. The specimen comprised CD4+ T cells sorted from blood, sampled at week 0. The receptors originated from a human donor with alopecia areata.

This clone was seen only once. The chain joins TRBV30 to TRBJ2-5, with 8 bases matching TRBD2. Germline loops: CDR1 GTSNPN, CDR2 SVGIG (reference sequence). V dropped 8 bases and J dropped 5; count of bases not matched to a gene: 7. This CDR3 comprises 12 residues. CDR3 protein: CALRGGEETQYF. The CDR3 DNA follows: TGTGCCCTTCGGGGGGGAGAGGAGACCCAGTACTTC.

V is TRBV7-3 and J is TRBJ1-2; 10 bases agree with TRBD1. The CDR3 sequence is 14 residues long. Germline V gene data show CDR1 as SGHTA and CDR2 as FQGTGA. The ends lost 2 bases at V and 6 bases at J; junction bases unmatched: 3. This CDR3 is CASSLATGGDGYTF. The CDR3 region has the DNA TGTGCCAGCAGCTTAGCGACAGGGGGCGATGGCTACACCTTC. The full variable domain, in which reference TRBV7-3 and TRBJ1-2 provide the parts outside the CDR3, is GAGVSQTPSNKVTEKGKYVELRCDPISGHTALYWYRQSLGQGPEFLIYFQGTGAADDSGLPNDRFFAVRPEGSVSTLKIQRTERGDSAVYLCASSLATGGDGYTFGSGTRLTVV.

The chain links TRBV2 to TRBJ2-4, with TRBD1 matching 9 bases. The CDR3 totals 14 residues. Trimming at V came to 6 bases and at J to 2 bases, leaving 2 bases not matched to a gene. Per germline, CDR1 SNHLY and CDR2 FYNNEI. The CDR3 reads CASRGQGTKNIQYF. The CDR3 nucleotides read TGTGCCAGCAGAGGACAGGGGACCAAAAACATTCAGTACTTC.

CDR3 bases: TGTGCCAGCAGCTTGTGGTGGACAGTGCGGGGGACCCAGTACTTC. Protein product: CASSLWWTVRGTQYF. The chain recombines TRBV5-4 with TRBJ2-5; D may match TRBD1 or TRBD2 (6 bases each). V lost 1 base and J lost 7, with 17 bases in between. Germline CDR1 SGHNT, CDR2 YYREEE (reference sequence). The CDR3 has 15 amino acids.